The clone carrying this T cell receptor beta chain was counted once. The germline V and J ends were trimmed by 4 bases and 0 bases, with 20 bases remaining between them. Germline-derived CDR1 and CDR2 are SGHKS and YYEKEE (reference sequence). The CDR3 contains 17 residues. The data stem from a study of blood T cell repertoires in COVID-19. The table came from immunoSEQ multiplex PCR; TCRdb's copy has only in-frame clones and leaves some out. Of roughly 190,000 clones in the sample, roughly four fifths were seen once. Sequenced input: PBMCs or T cells enriched from blood (not recorded which). This sequence originates from a man aged 40-49 years who had recovered from COVID-19. V gene TRBV5-5 combines with J gene TRBJ2-7, with a possible D match to TRBD2 (6 bases). In DNA form, the CDR3 reads TGTGCCAGCAGCCGGTGGGCGGGCGGACTAACCTCCTACGAGCAGTACGTC. This codes for CASSRWAGGLTSYEQYV.